Following are 17 T cell receptor beta chains from one sample sequenced in a study of T cell responses to AZD1222 COVID-19 vaccine. Libraries were prepared by immunoSEQ multiplex PCR; TCRdb keeps only in-frame clonotypes and omits some of them. The sample lists over 120,000 clones, roughly 94% occurring once. Sequencing used peripheral blood, obtained on day 0 of AZD1222 vaccination. The receptors were sampled from an adult in good health.

The rearrangement joins TRBV13 to TRBJ2-7, with TRBD1 matching 8 bases. With 4 bases clipped from V and 3 bases from J, the junction kept 8 bases outside the gene matches. Per the germline V gene, CDR1 is PRHDT and CDR2 is FYEKMQ (reference sequence). The CDR3 sequence is 15 residues long. CDR3 sequence (DNA): TGTGCCAGCAGCTGGGGAATAACAGGGGGCTACGAGCAGTACTTC. It is translated as CASSWGITGGYEQYF.

The chain joins TRBV14 to TRBJ1-4; D uncertain. Trimming took off 4 bases at V and 5 bases at J, with 14 bases between the two ends. From germline, CDR1 is SGHDN and CDR2 FVKESK. The CDR3 covers 15 residues. CDR3 amino acids: CASSLQMDANEKLFF. The CDR3 coding sequence is TGTGCCAGCAGCCTTCAAATGGATGCAAATGAAAAACTGTTTTTT.

The chain has TRBV21-1 and TRBJ2-7. TRBV21-1 is a pseudogene segment. This CDR3 has 20 amino acids. CDR3 in DNA: TGTGCCAGCAGCAAAGACCACTTGGTTTGCGGCAGGACCCTCTCCTACGAGCAGTACTTC. This codes for CASSKDHLVCGRTLSYEQYF.

The gene calls are TRBV4-2 and TRBJ1-1; D is undetermined. The CDR3 runs to 13 residues. Trimming left V 0 bases short and J 8 bases short, with 10 bases between. Per germline, CDR1 LGHNA and CDR2 YNFKEQ. This CDR3 reads CASSQEPTPEAFF. The CDR3 bases are TGTGCCAGCAGCCAAGAGCCGACCCCCGAAGCTTTCTTT.

The gene calls are TRBV2 and TRBJ2-3, with D tentatively TRBD2 (6 bases). This CDR3 contains 14 residues. V gave up 6 bases and J gave up 1 base, with 11 bases separating them. The V gene's germline CDR1 is SNHLY and CDR2 FYNNEI. The CDR3 bases are TGTGCCAGCAGGGGTACGGGGGGCACAGATACGCAGTATTTT. Translation: CASRGTGGTDTQYF.

This chain links TRBV7-2 with TRBJ2-1, with 8 bases fitting TRBD1. The CDR3 totals 17 residues. Germline CDR1 SGHTA, CDR2 FQGNSA. V dropped 6 bases and J dropped 10; count of bases not matched to a gene: 20. For the CDR3, the DNA is TGTGCCAGCAGTTCATTCCCGCGAGGGGCAGGGGGCGGAGAGCAGTTCTTC. It specifies CASSSFPRGAGGGEQFF.

CDR3 DNA sequence: TGCGCCAGCAGCTTGGTGCCACAGGGGGGTTCACCCCTCCACTTT. Protein sequence: CASSLVPQGGSPLHF. The chain employs TRBV5-1 and TRBJ1-6; 8 bases align to TRBD1. The CDR3 consists of 15 residues. J gave up 9 bases and V 0 bases, and 5 bases lay outside the gene matches. The germline gives CDR1 SGHRS, CDR2 YFSETQ.

The chain joins TRBV4-1 to TRBJ2-2; no clear D. The CDR3 consists of 15 residues. CDR1 is MGHRA and CDR2 is YSYEKL in the germline V gene. Deletions cut 0 bases from V and 3 bases from J, with 8 bases between. The CDR3 sequence: CASSQDRWDTGELFF. For the CDR3, the DNA is TGCGCCAGCAGCCAAGATAGGTGGGACACCGGGGAGCTGTTTTTT.

The chain carries TRBV6-4 and TRBJ2-2; D is possibly TRBD2 (6 bases). The germline CDR1 and CDR2 sequences are MRHNA and SNTAGT. Between the trimmed V and J ends, which lost 6 bases and 2 bases, there was a span of 13 bases. The CDR3 covers 15 residues. CDR3 residues: CASSLDGLNTGELFF. Here the CDR3 DNA reads TGTGCCAGCAGCCTAGACGGACTAAACACCGGGGAGCTGTTTTTT.

This clone has a handful of counts. The gene calls are TRBV19 and TRBJ1-4; D is undetermined. CDR1 and CDR2 from the germline V gene are LNHDA and SQIVND (reference sequence). The CDR3 runs 12 residues. V shed 5 bases and J shed 7 bases, with 8 bases lying between them. The CDR3 spells CASSPWSEKLFF. The CDR3 DNA sequence: TGTGCCAGTAGTCCTTGGAGTGAAAAACTGTTTTTT. The entire variable domain, with the rest obtained from reference TRBV19 and TRBJ1-4, is as follows: DGGITQSPKYLFRKEGQNVTLSCEQNLNHDAMYWYRQDPGQGLRLIYYSQIVNDFQKGDIAEGYSVSREKKESFPLTVTSAQKNPTAFYLCASSPWSEKLFFGSGTQLSVL.

The chain carries TRBV24-1 and TRBJ2-3; possible D gene TRBD1, 6 bases. Trimming stripped 3 bases from V and 0 bases from J, with 9 bases between. Germline CDR1 KGHDR, CDR2 SFDVKD. The CDR3 runs 15 residues. This chain's CDR3 is CATSDTTGSTDTQYF. Here the CDR3 DNA reads TGTGCCACCAGTGATACAACAGGGAGCACAGATACGCAGTATTTT.

This clone was seen just once. This chain connects TRBV6-5 to TRBJ1-1; 9 positions agree with TRBD1. Looked up from germline, CDR1 is MNHEY and CDR2 is SVGAGI. The CDR3 runs to 15 residues. The V gene end was trimmed by 0 bases and the J gene end by 7 bases; junction bases not matched to a gene: 6. CDR3 amino acids: CASSYSGGQGHEAFF. The CDR3 region has the DNA TGTGCCAGCAGTTACTCGGGGGGACAGGGCCATGAAGCTTTCTTT.

This clone was counted a single time. At one end, the junction sequence differs from germline, possibly due to a read error. The DNA of the CDR3 is TGTGCTAGCAGCCCGACAGGGGATATGTACAATGAGCAGTTCTTC. This translates into CASSPTGDMYNEQFF. This chain uses TRBV7-7 with TRBJ2-1, with 8 nucleotides matching TRBD1. The CDR3 runs to 15 residues. The germline V gene encodes CDR1 SSHAT and CDR2 FNYEAQ (reference sequence).

The chain joins TRBV6-2 or TRBV6-3 to TRBJ2-7; 7 nucleotides agree with TRBD1. This CDR3 is 11 amino acids long. Germline CDR1 is MNHEY and CDR2 is SVGEGT. The J segment lost 6 bases and the V segment lost 5 bases, leaving 1 base of the junction unmatched. CDR3 sequence (DNA): TGTGCCAGCAGTCGGACAGGCGAGCAGTACTTC. This translates into CASSRTGEQYF.

This rearrangement joins TRBV9 to TRBJ1-2; 11 bases fit TRBD1. From germline, CDR1 is SGDLS and CDR2 YYNGEE. The CDR3 has 18 amino acids. V lost 0 bases to trimming and J lost 1 base; unmatched junction nucleotides: 8. DNA of the CDR3: TGTGCCAGCAGCGTAGCTTCGGACAGGGGGCATGGTAACTATGGCTACACCTTC. Translating gives CASSVASDRGHGNYGYTF.

In nucleotides, the CDR3 is TGCGCCAGCAGCGTGGGACAGACTAGCTCCTACGAGCAGTACTTC. Its translation: CASSVGQTSSYEQYF. This chain links TRBV5-1 with TRBJ2-7, with a possible D match to TRBD1 (7 bases). This CDR3 is built from 15 residues. V lost 4 bases, J lost 0 bases, and 14 bases lay in between. Germline lookup yields CDR1 SGHRS and CDR2 YFSETQ.

This clone was detected once. The rearrangement joins TRBV5-4 to TRBJ2-7; D is perhaps TRBD2 (5 bases). The CDR3 has 15 amino acids. V was trimmed by 0 bases and J by 4 bases, leaving 14 bases between them. CDR1 SGHNT and CDR2 YYREEE come from the germline V gene (reference sequence). CDR3 nucleotide sequence: TGTGCCAGCAGCTTGGCCCGGGGAGTGGGATACGAGCAGTACTTC. Its translation: CASSLARGVGYEQYF.